Each of the 14 T cell receptor beta chains below was sequenced from the same sample in a study of cytomegalovirus exposure and HLA in healthy donors (dated by TCRdb to 2016 to 2017). Libraries were constructed by the immunoSEQ multiplex PCR assay. For the multiplex PCR, a mixture combining 60 forward primers for TCR Vbeta segments and 13 reverse primers for TCR Jbeta segments was used. The table was pulled from immuneACCESS by TCRdb, which kept in-frame rearrangements only. Such tables lose some clones; where checked, under half of the loss comes from unresolved V genes, and the rest has no known cause. Across this sample there are 100,000 to 150,000 clones, with roughly four fifths seen only once. The ten top clones hold approximately 3% of the sample. The sequenced material came from PBMCs. These receptor sequences come from a boy younger than 10 in good health and CMV-seronegative.

The chain employs TRBV6-4 and TRBJ2-7; 7 bases are shared with TRBD1. V lost 5 bases and J lost 2; bases outside the gene matches: 3. This CDR3 is 13 amino acids long. Germline-derived CDR1 and CDR2 are MRHNA and SNTAGT. CDR3 bases: TGTGCCAGCAGTCGGGACAGAACCTACGAGCAGTACTTC. Its translation: CASSRDRTYEQYF.

This chain uses TRBV4-1 with TRBJ2-7, with D maybe TRBD1 (6 bases). The CDR3 consists of 17 residues. Germline V CDR1 and CDR2: MGHRA, YSYEKL. The V and J ends lost 4 bases and 1 base respectively, with 20 bases between them. CDR3 loop: CASSPRGTGSRSYEQYF. The CDR3 nucleotides are TGCGCCAGCAGCCCAAGGGGGACGGGGTCGCGGTCCTACGAGCAGTACTTC.

The chain uses TRBV4-3 and TRBJ2-7, with D maybe TRBD1 (5 bases). Germline values: CDR1 LGHNA, CDR2 YSLEER. Deletions cut 0 bases from V and 6 bases from J, with 9 bases between. The length of the CDR3 is 13 residues. CDR3 region: CASSQEQGREQYF. CDR3 nucleotides: TGCGCCAGCAGCCAAGAGCAGGGCCGCGAGCAGTACTTC.

This clone was seen a single time. V is TRBV4-1 and J is TRBJ2-3; 14 bases agree with TRBD2. This CDR3 comprises 16 residues. The germline V gene encodes CDR1 MGHRA and CDR2 YSYEKL. The J segment lost 6 bases and the V segment lost 8 bases, leaving 10 bases of the junction unmatched. In DNA, the CDR3 is TGCGCCAGCTATCCAGGGACTAGCGGGAGCAACGATACGCAGTATTTT. Translation: CASYPGTSGSNDTQYF.

The J gene is TRBJ2-7, the V gene TRBV7-5; TRBD2 is the table's D call, not checked against the DNA. TRBV7-5 is a known pseudogene. The length of the CDR3 is 16 residues. The CDR3: CARGTSGRPYSYEQYV. The DNA of the CDR3 is TGTGCCAGAGGGACTAGCGGGAGGCCGTACTCCTACGAGCAGTACGTC.

This clone has only one observation. J is TRBJ2-3 and V is TRBV4-3; 7 positions match TRBD2. In germline, CDR1 is LGHNA, CDR2 YSLEER. With 0 bases clipped from V and 3 bases from J, the junction kept 6 bases outside the gene matches. CDR3 size: 16 residues. The chain's CDR3 is CASSQDLAGETDTQYF. The CDR3 DNA follows: TGCGCCAGCAGCCAAGATCTGGCGGGGGAAACAGATACGCAGTATTTT.

The chain joins TRBV4-1 to TRBJ2-7; the D is unclear. This CDR3 is 12 amino acids long. V was pared by 0 bases and J by 7 bases, with 7 bases between. Germline lookup yields CDR1 MGHRA and CDR2 YSYEKL. CDR3 residues: CASSQDGAEQYF. The CDR3 nucleotides read TGCGCCAGCAGCCAAGATGGAGCAGAGCAGTACTTC.

The genes are TRBV7-8 and TRBJ2-5, with 9 bases aligning to TRBD1. This CDR3 comprises 14 residues. Trimming took 6 bases from V and 1 from J; bases not matched to a gene: 3. Germline CDR1 and CDR2: SGHVS and FQNEAQ. CDR3: CASRVTGGQETQYF. The CDR3 bases are TGTGCCAGCAGAGTGACAGGGGGCCAAGAGACCCAGTACTTC.

The chain couples TRBV18 to TRBJ2-3; TRBD1 agrees at 7 bases. Germline assignment: CDR1 KGHSH and CDR2 LQKENI. The CDR3 loop spans 14 amino acids. V lost 4 bases, J lost 6 bases, and 7 bases stayed unmatched. CDR3 sequence: CASSRQGKADTQYF. The CDR3 DNA sequence: TGTGCCAGCTCACGACAGGGAAAGGCTGATACGCAGTATTTT.

The chain has TRBV11-2 and TRBJ1-1; TRBD1 aligns across 7 bases. Germline CDR1 and CDR2: SGHAT and FQNNGV. After removal of 4 bases from V and 4 bases from J, the junction contained 0 bases not matched to a gene. The CDR3 extends over 12 amino acids. CDR3 loop: CASSSGGTEAFF. The CDR3 bases are TGTGCCAGCAGCTCAGGGGGCACTGAAGCTTTCTTT.

The rearrangement links TRBV4-1 to TRBJ2-5; D remains unclear. V lost 2 bases to trimming and J lost 2 bases, with 12 bases between them. The CDR3 consists of 15 residues. Germline V gives CDR1 MGHRA, CDR2 YSYEKL. CDR3 nucleotides: TGCGCCAGCAGCCAAAGCCCGGAGAGGCAAGAGACCCAGTACTTC. Encoded protein: CASSQSPERQETQYF.

This chain joins TRBV19 and TRBJ2-2, with no clear D. The CDR3 extends over 12 amino acids. Germline V gives CDR1 LNHDA, CDR2 SQIVND (reference sequence). V was shortened by 2 bases and J by 5 bases, with 3 bases between the two germline ends. The CDR3 DNA follows: TGTGCCAGTAGTATATATACCGGGGAGCTGTTTTTT. Its translation: CASSIYTGELFF.

The chain combines TRBV15 with TRBJ1-4; D might be TRBD1 (6 bases). Trimming pared 4 bases from V and 3 bases from J, leaving 18 bases between. The germline gives CDR1 LNHNV, CDR2 YYDKDF (reference sequence). This CDR3 has 17 amino acids. The CDR3 loop reads CATSNRQVVTANEKLFF. The CDR3 DNA follows: TGTGCCACCAGCAACCGACAGGTTGTGACGGCTAATGAAAAACTGTTTTTT.

This chain joins TRBV5-1 and TRBJ2-3, with 10 bases identical to TRBD2. The CDR3 extends over 15 amino acids. The V and J ends lost 3 bases and 2 bases, in that order; junction bases with no gene match: 3. CDR1 and CDR2 from the germline V gene are SGHRS and YFSETQ. CDR3 nucleotides: TGCGCCAGCAGCTGGGGGACTAGCGTCACAGATACGCAGTATTTT. It encodes CASSWGTSVTDTQYF.